The 8 T cell receptor delta chains listed next were all sequenced from one sample in a study of delta chains in infants with herpesvirus infections. Gamma-chain- and delta-chain-specific primers converted PBMC RNA into TCR cDNA. TCRdb called clones anew from the RT-PCR reads with CATT. The table includes 1,400 or so delta-chain clones, 6.9% detected once. The specimen comprised peripheral blood, sampled at time point 1 of longitudinal follow-up. The receptor source for this set is a human donor who was a Ugandan infant, either HIV-exposed or HIV-unexposed (not recorded which).

This clone was observed a handful of times. J is TRDJ2 and V is TRDV2; 9 nucleotides match TRDD3. The CDR3 has 16 residues. After removal of 0 bases from V and 0 bases from J, the junction contained 1 base not matched to a gene. Germline V gene lookup returns CDR1 GEAIGNYY and CDR2 EKD. CDR3 nucleotides: TGTGCCTGTGACACCGTGGGGGATACTTTGACAGCACAACTCTTCTTT. This codes for CACDTVGDTLTAQLFF.

This clone was observed a handful of times. The rearrangement uses TRDV1 and TRDJ1, with 13 bases matching TRDD3. Germline-derived CDR1 and CDR2 are TSWWSYY and QGS. The CDR3 sequence is 21 residues long. V trimming: 0 bases; J trimming: 4 bases; junction bases outside the gene matches: 17. For the CDR3, the DNA is TGTGCTCTTGGGGAACTATCTCCTACTGGTACTGGGGGATACGGGGACGATAAACTCATCTTT. Amino acid sequence: CALGELSPTGTGGYGDDKLIF.

This clone is termed large. No V gene call is available, although the J gene is TRDJ1; TRDD3 reflects the table's D call only, with no check against the DNA. The CDR3 loop spans 13 amino acids. CDR3 sequence reads: CAVDRAFWGKLIF. The CDR3 DNA follows: TGTGCTGTGGATCGGGCCTTCTGGGGGAAACTCATCTTT.

This clone is labeled as medium-sized. The rearrangement links TRDV2 to TRDJ1; D possibly corresponds to TRDD3 (6 bases). CDR1 GEAIGNYY and CDR2 EKD come from the germline V gene. Trimming removed 0 bases at V and 0 bases at J, with 10 bases between. The CDR3 spans 15 residues. This chain's CDR3 is CACDTGGRNTDKLIF. CDR3 bases: TGTGCCTGTGACACCGGGGGACGAAACACCGATAAACTCATCTTT.

Concerning this clone itself: Different DNA sequences within this sample yield the same CDR3. The chain couples TRDV1 to TRDJ1; TRDD3 matches at 7 bases. Trimming cost V 2 bases and J 1 base; bases outside gene matches: 13. Looked up from germline, CDR1 is TSWWSYY and CDR2 is QGS. The CDR3 sequence is 18 residues long. The CDR3 region has the DNA TGTGCTCTTGGGGAAGAGGGGGTGGGGGACCCTGGCACCGATAAACTCATCTTT. Its protein is CALGEEGVGDPGTDKLIF.

This clone is medium-sized by share. This chain links TRDV1 with TRDJ1; a weak D match, TRDD2 (5 bases). Trimming took 3 bases from V and 8 from J, leaving 22 bases between them. The CDR3 consists of 16 residues. Germline V gives CDR1 TSWWSYY, CDR2 QGS. The CDR3 is CALGDILTTLPLKLIF. The DNA of the CDR3 is TGTGCTCTTGGGGATATATTAACGACCCTACCGCTGAAACTCATCTTT.

This clone was found a few times. J is TRDJ2 and V is TRDV2; 7 bases line up with TRDD3. No J segment appears in TCRdb, so it was assigned here by matching the sequence to germline. This CDR3 is built from 15 residues. Looked up from germline, CDR1 is GEAIGNYY and CDR2 is EKD. J gave up 0 bases and V 1 base, and 1 base lay outside the gene matches. The CDR3 region is CACDTWGTLTAQLFF. For the CDR3, the DNA is TGTGCCTGTGACACATGGGGGACTTTGACAGCACAACTCTTCTTT.

The V and J genes are TRDV1 and TRDJ1; 9 bases fit TRDD3. Per the germline V gene, CDR1 is TSWWSYY and CDR2 is QGS. CDR3 length: 14 amino acids. J was trimmed by 4 bases and V by 7 bases; bases with no gene match: 7. The CDR3 sequence: CALETGDTRDKLIF. Here the CDR3 DNA reads TGTGCTCTTGAGACGGGGGATACCCGCGATAAACTCATCTTT.